These 32 T cell receptor beta chains were all obtained from the same sample, sequenced in a study of cytomegalovirus exposure and HLA in healthy donors. 60 Vbeta and 13 Jbeta primers were used in PCR. Only in-frame clones appear in the TCRdb table, and some are missing; sequencing was by immunoSEQ multiplex PCR. Seen here are roughly 120,000 clones, approximately 80% observed once, and the top ten hold around 3.5%. Sequenced: PBMCs. The receptor source for this set is a human donor in good health.

The gene calls are TRBV6-1 and TRBJ1-2; weak D call: TRBD1 (5 bases). Trimming pared 2 bases from V and 4 bases from J, leaving 11 bases between. Germline V lookup: CDR1 MNHNS, CDR2 SASEGT. The CDR3 has 14 amino acids. The CDR3 reads CASSEPTDLYGYTF. CDR3 DNA sequence: TGTGCCAGCAGTGAACCGACAGATCTCTATGGCTACACCTTC.

This clone showed up just once. The CDR3 bases are TGTGCCACAGGCCCGGGGGGGCATCAGCCCCAGCATTTT. Amino acid sequence: CATGPGGHQPQHF. The V call is TRBV27, the J call TRBJ1-5, with D possibly being TRBD1 (6 bases). Germline CDR1 and CDR2: MNHEY and SMNVEV (reference sequence). This CDR3 has 13 residues. Trimming cost V 10 bases and J 5 bases, with 15 bases left between them.

The genes are TRBV10-2 and TRBJ2-3, with D possibly matching TRBD2 (6 bases). V was clipped by 0 bases and J by 4 bases, with 14 bases between them. CDR1 and CDR2 from the germline V gene are WSHSY and SAAADI. There are 16 residues in the CDR3. The CDR3 loop is CASSESNREKPDTQYF. For the CDR3, the DNA is TGCGCCAGCAGTGAGTCGAACCGGGAGAAACCAGATACGCAGTATTTT.

V is TRBV4-1 and J is TRBJ1-1; D is uncertain. This CDR3 contains 15 residues. The germline CDR1 and CDR2 sequences are MGHRA and YSYEKL. Trimming took off 3 bases at V and 4 bases at J, with 15 bases between the two ends. CDR3 bases: TGCGCCAGCAGCCAGCTGGGGAGGGTGGGCACTGAAGCTTTCTTT. Its protein product is CASSQLGRVGTEAFF.

The chain is built from TRBV5-4 and TRBJ2-6; 7 bases match TRBD1. Unmatched junction bases numbered 2, after V lost 0 bases and J lost 2 bases. The CDR3 contains 16 residues. CDR1 and CDR2 from the germline V gene are SGHNT and YYREEE (reference sequence). The CDR3 nucleotides are TGTGCCAGCAGCTTGGGAGACAGGGCTGGGGCCAACGTCCTGACTTTC. This sequence encodes CASSLGDRAGANVLTF.

This clone was detected only once. V usage is TRBV6-6 and J usage is TRBJ2-3, with 11 bases matching TRBD2. The CDR3 extends over 15 amino acids. Looked up from germline, CDR1 is MNHNY and CDR2 is SVGAGI (reference sequence). V lost 7 bases to trimming and J lost 6 bases; unmatched junction nucleotides: 9. The CDR3: CASTYSGRAGDTQYF. The CDR3 DNA follows: TGTGCCAGCACCTATAGCGGGAGGGCCGGGGATACGCAGTATTTT.

The V and J genes are TRBV11-3 and TRBJ1-1; 9 bases are shared with TRBD1. Germline V CDR1 and CDR2: SGHNT, YENEEA. The V segment lost 8 bases and the J segment 1 base; nucleotides outside the gene matches: 8. CDR3 length equals 15 residues. This chain's CDR3 is CASGEWGQGNTEAFF. Here the CDR3 DNA reads TGTGCCAGCGGGGAATGGGGACAGGGGAACACTGAAGCTTTCTTT.

The V call is TRBV14, the J call TRBJ1-4, with D perhaps matching TRBD1 (6 bases). The ends were cut back, 0 bases at V and 5 bases at J, with 10 bases in the middle. CDR3 length: 15 residues. CDR1 and CDR2 from the germline V gene are SGHDN and FVKESK. The chain's CDR3 is CASSQDEGENEKLFF. The CDR3 nucleotides read TGTGCCAGCAGCCAAGATGAGGGGGAAAATGAAAAACTGTTTTTT.

V is TRBV10-3 and J is TRBJ2-1; 8 bases align to TRBD2. Unmatched junction bases numbered 12, after V lost 6 bases and J lost 8 bases. This CDR3 comprises 15 residues. Germline CDR1 is ENHRY and CDR2 is SYGVKD. CDR3 sequence (DNA): TGTGCCATCAGCCCCTCGGGGGGGCAAGTCGATGAGCAGTTCTTC. It yields the protein CAISPSGGQVDEQFF.

This clone appeared a few times. V is TRBV28 and J is TRBJ1-2; D is ambiguous. Germline V gene data show CDR1 as MDHEN and CDR2 as SYDVKM. With 5 bases removed from V and 12 bases from J, the gap between germline ends came to 16 bases. This CDR3 has 12 residues. CDR3: CASSLLTENHTF. In DNA, the CDR3 is TGTGCCAGCAGTCTCCTTACAGAAAACCACACCTTC.

The V call is TRBV6-5, the J call TRBJ2-7; the match to TRBD2 covers 7 bases. Germline CDR1 is MNHEY and CDR2 is SVGAGI. Losses at the gene ends were 2 bases for V and 1 base for J; bases not matched to a gene: 2. The CDR3 has 14 residues. The CDR3: CASSYSGASYEQYF. The DNA of the CDR3 is TGTGCCAGCAGTTACAGCGGGGCATCCTACGAGCAGTACTTC.

The DNA for the CDR3 is TGTGCCAGCAGTTGGGCCGGGACAGGTAGTGAGCAGTACTTC. It codes for CASSWAGTGSEQYF. The chain links TRBV28 to TRBJ2-7, with 8 bases identical to TRBD1. Trimming took 4 bases from V and 7 from J; bases not matched to a gene: 9. Per the germline V gene, CDR1 is MDHEN and CDR2 is SYDVKM. CDR3 length equals 14 residues.

This chain joins TRBV19 and TRBJ2-2, with D possibly matching TRBD2 (5 bases). Germline values: CDR1 LNHDA, CDR2 SQIVND (reference sequence). V dropped 5 bases and J dropped 5 bases, with 9 bases sitting between them. The CDR3 is 13 amino acids. The CDR3 loop is CASSAGFTGELFF. The DNA of the CDR3 is TGTGCCAGTAGTGCGGGTTTTACCGGGGAGCTGTTTTTT.

CDR3 sequence (DNA): TGTGCCAGCAGCTTGGCGGGGGGCAGCTATGGCTACACCTTC. Protein sequence: CASSLAGGSYGYTF. The rearrangement uses TRBV5-5 and TRBJ1-2; TRBD1 might be the D (6 bases). Germline assignment: CDR1 SGHKS and CDR2 YYEKEE (reference sequence). The CDR3 loop spans 14 amino acids. Trimming stripped 0 bases from V and 4 bases from J, with 10 bases between. Full variable domain (rest looked up from reference TRBV5-5 and TRBJ1-2): DAGVTQSPTHLIKTRGQQVTLRCSPISGHKSVSWYQQVLGQGPQFIFQYYEKEERGRGNFPDRFSARQFPNYSSELNVNALLLGDSALYLCASSLAGGSYGYTFGSGTRLTVV.

The rearrangement joins TRBV7-9 to TRBJ2-5, with D unresolved. The J call may be faulty, since TRBJ2-7 better matches the DNA end. This CDR3 region has 15 residues. Germline V gene sequence: CDR1 SEHNR, CDR2 FQNEAQ (reference sequence). The CDR3: CASSPRFPLSYEQYF. The CDR3 DNA sequence: TGTGCCAGCAGCCCCAGGTTTCCTCTCTCCTACGAGCAGTACTTC.

Only a few counts were recorded for this clone. The chain is built from TRBV2 and TRBJ2-7; no clear D. The germline V gene has CDR1 SNHLY and CDR2 FYNNEI. V was pared by 6 bases and J by 0 bases, with 12 bases between. This CDR3 spans 14 amino acids. The CDR3 nucleotides are TGTGCCAGCAGATGGAGCGTATCCTCCTACGAGCAGTACTTC. Translating it yields CASRWSVSSYEQYF. Together with reference TRBV2 and TRBJ2-7, the CDR3 gives the full variable domain: EPEVTQTPSHQVTQMGQEVILRCVPISNHLYFYWYRQILGQKVEFLVSFYNNEISEKSEIFDDQFSVERPDGSNFTLKIRSTKLEDSAMYFCASRWSVSSYEQYFGPGTRLTVT.

The genes are TRBV6-5 and TRBJ2-7; D call uncertain. CDR3 length equals 14 residues. Germline CDR1 and CDR2: MNHEY and SVGAGI. Trimming stripped 0 bases from V and 2 bases from J, with 8 bases between. The CDR3 bases are TGTGCCAGCAGTTACTCCTCCAGCGCCTACGAGCAGTACTTC. It is translated as CASSYSSSAYEQYF.

This chain joins TRBV29-1 and TRBJ2-3, with 7 bases fitting TRBD1. The J segment lost 5 bases and the V segment lost 3 bases, leaving 2 bases of the junction unmatched. The CDR3 runs 12 residues. CDR1 SQVTM and CDR2 ANQGSEA come from the germline V gene. The CDR3 nucleotides read TGCAGCGTTGAGGGGACAGAAGATACGCAGTATTTT. It translates to CSVEGTEDTQYF.

This clone has more than one count but fewer than ten. This chain connects TRBV10-3 to TRBJ1-1, with D tentatively TRBD1 (5 bases). Germline values: CDR1 ENHRY, CDR2 SYGVKD. The CDR3 spans 14 residues. Trimming removed 2 bases from V and 1 base from J, with 8 bases in between. CDR3 sequence (DNA): TGTGCCATCAGTGAGGGCCAGGGGAACACTGAAGCTTTCTTT. This encodes CAISEGQGNTEAFF.

The V call is TRBV6-1, the J call TRBJ1-4; 8 bases fit TRBD1. V lost 5 bases to trimming and J lost 3 bases; unmatched junction nucleotides: 5. The CDR3 contains 15 residues. Germline V gene sequence: CDR1 MNHNS, CDR2 SASEGT. CDR3 sequence: CASSTQGAANEKLFF. CDR3 DNA: TGTGCCAGCAGTACGCAGGGGGCCGCTAATGAAAAACTGTTTTTT.

The chain employs TRBV14 and TRBJ2-7, with D possibly being TRBD2 (6 bases). In germline, CDR1 is SGHDN, CDR2 FVKESK. The ends were cut back, 4 bases at V and 6 bases at J, with 16 bases in the middle. CDR3 size: 14 residues. CDR3 loop: CASSLFPAGTEQYF. As DNA, the CDR3 is TGTGCCAGCAGCCTATTTCCGGCGGGGACCGAGCAGTACTTC.

V gene TRBV7-9 combines with J gene TRBJ2-5; maybe TRBD2 (7 bases). The V gene's germline CDR1 is SEHNR and CDR2 FQNEAQ (reference sequence). V lost 11 bases and J lost 4, with 17 bases in between. The CDR3 length is 13 residues. CDR3 residues: CAYGGRDIETQYF. In DNA form, the CDR3 reads TGTGCCTATGGAGGGAGGGACATAGAGACCCAGTACTTC.

The rearrangement uses TRBV9 and TRBJ2-1, with D unclear. The CDR3 contains 14 residues. Trimming pared 0 bases from V and 2 bases from J, leaving 6 bases between. CDR1 and CDR2 (germline): SGDLS, YYNGEE. CDR3 sequence (DNA): TGTGCCAGCAGCGTAGTCCCCACCTACAATGAGCAGTTCTTC. Amino acids: CASSVVPTYNEQFF. The complete variable domain, with remaining parts taken from reference TRBV9 and TRBJ2-1, reads DSGVTQTPKHLITATGQRVTLRCSPRSGDLSVYWYQQSLDQGLQFLIQYYNGEERAKGNILERFSAQQFPDLHSELNLSSLELGDSALYFCASSVVPTYNEQFFGPGTRLTVL.

This clone appeared a few times. This rearrangement joins TRBV11-2 to TRBJ1-2; maybe TRBD1 (6 bases). V was shortened by 3 bases and J by 0 bases, with 11 bases between the two germline ends. CDR1 and CDR2 (germline): SGHAT, FQNNGV. The CDR3 is 15 residues long. DNA of the CDR3: TGTGCCAGCAGCTTTTACAGGGCGCCTAACTATGGCTACACCTTC. Amino acid sequence: CASSFYRAPNYGYTF.

The table lists this clone with a few counts. J is TRBJ2-7 and V is TRBV9; 9 positions agree with TRBD2. CDR1 is SGDLS, CDR2 YYNGEE, per germline. V shed 0 bases, J shed 5 bases, and the junction held 9 bases outside the gene matches. The CDR3 length is 16 residues. In DNA form, the CDR3 reads TGTGCCAGCAGCGTAGCTACGCGGGAGGGCCAAGACGAGCAGTACTTC. It specifies CASSVATREGQDEQYF.

Here the CDR3 DNA reads TGTGCCAGCAGCTCAACCAGGACTCCGGATCGTGAAAAACTGTTTTTT. Protein product: CASSSTRTPDREKLFF. The J gene is TRBJ1-4, the V gene TRBV11-2; D uncertain. The CDR3 loop spans 16 amino acids. Trimming cost V 4 bases and J 7 bases, with 19 bases left between them. The germline CDR1 and CDR2 sequences are SGHAT and FQNNGV. Complete variable domain (other parts from reference TRBV11-2 and TRBJ1-4): EAGVAQSPRYKIIEKRQSVAFWCNPISGHATLYWYQQILGQGPKLLIQFQNNGVVDDSQLPKDRFSAERLKGVDSTLKIQPAKLEDSAVYLCASSSTRTPDREKLFFGSGTQLSVL.

This sequence joins TRBV18 and TRBJ1-5; 7 bases are shared with TRBD1. Germline V gene lookup returns CDR1 KGHSH and CDR2 LQKENI. With 2 bases clipped from V and 3 bases from J, the junction kept 7 bases outside the gene matches. CDR3 size: 16 residues. This chain's CDR3 is CASSPSTGAVNQPQHF. The CDR3 DNA reads as TGTGCCAGCTCACCAAGTACAGGGGCAGTCAATCAGCCCCAGCATTTT.

V gene TRBV9 combines with J gene TRBJ2-1; 7 bases match TRBD2. Unmatched junction bases numbered 5, after V lost 1 base and J lost 7 bases. The V gene's germline CDR1 is SGDLS and CDR2 YYNGEE. The CDR3 has 14 residues. The CDR3 coding sequence is TGTGCCAGCAGCGTAACTGGCGGGAGTAATGAGCAGTTCTTC. The encoded protein is CASSVTGGSNEQFF.

The rearrangement joins TRBV4-2 to TRBJ2-5, with 10 bases lining up with TRBD1. The tail of the sequence fits TRBJ2-7 better, so the J call may be wrong. Germline CDR1 and CDR2: LGHNA and YNFKEQ. The CDR3 contains 15 residues. The CDR3 DNA follows: TGTGCCAGCAGCCTACGACAGGGGGCGATGAACGAGCAGTACTTC. Protein sequence: CASSLRQGAMNEQYF.

The chain carries TRBV18 and TRBJ2-7; TRBD1 matches 10 bases. This CDR3 is 14 amino acids long. Germline-derived CDR1 and CDR2 are KGHSH and LQKENI. Trimming removed 4 bases from V and 2 bases from J; junction bases left unmatched: 2. The CDR3 bases are TGTGCCAGCTCACTAGGGACAGGGGCCTACGAGCAGTACTTC. Translating it yields CASSLGTGAYEQYF.

The chain has TRBV2 and TRBJ2-7; tentatively, D is TRBD2 (5 bases). The CDR3 length is 13 residues. In germline, CDR1 is SNHLY, CDR2 FYNNEI. V gave up 10 bases and J gave up 0 bases, with 13 bases separating them. CDR3 in DNA: TGTGCCACCGGACTGGAGAGCTCCTACGAGCAGTACTTC. It specifies CATGLESSYEQYF. Together with reference TRBV2 and TRBJ2-7, the CDR3 gives the full variable domain: EPEVTQTPSHQVTQMGQEVILRCVPISNHLYFYWYRQILGQKVEFLVSFYNNEISEKSEIFDDQFSVERPDGSNFTLKIRSTKLEDSAMYFCATGLESSYEQYFGPGTRLTVT.

In this sample, this clone turned up a few times. The chain carries TRBV5-6 and TRBJ1-4; possible D gene TRBD1, 6 bases. The CDR3 contains 14 residues. CDR1 is SGHDT, CDR2 YYEEEE, per germline. Between the trimmed V and J ends, which lost 4 bases and 5 bases, there was a span of 12 bases. The DNA for the CDR3 is TGTGCCAGCAGCGTTGACAGGACAAATGAAAAACTGTTTTTT. It codes for CASSVDRTNEKLFF.